This T cell receptor beta chain was obtained from a study of regulatory T cells in long-lasting Graves disease. The time point is: newly diagnosed GD, antithyroid drugs for less than 3 months. From RNA extracted from PBMCs, the TCR library was made. The patients included were those that came from an endocrinology department in Xi'an, China. For TCR beta, libraries came from iRepertoire HTBI primers and Arm-PCR of CDR3 regions. TCRdb fed the multiplex PCR reads into MiXCR, producing one record per CDR3 protein. Among over 300,000 distinct CDR3 sequences listed, about a sixth were seen once. The CDR3 contains 15 residues. V dropped 2 bases and J dropped 1 base, with 11 bases sitting between them. General observations from the study: There was favoring of TRBV28, TRBJ1-2 and TRBJ2-5 in persistent disease. Graves' patients with persistent disease showed TCR diversity lower than patients newly diagnosed.

This clonotype was detected ten times or more. What it recognizes is unknown. This clonotype was obtained from a female donor with Graves disease. Sequencing was performed on peripheral blood mononuclear cells (PBMCs), taken at new diagnosis, from a patient treated with antithyroid drugs. The chain combines TRBV12-3 or TRBV12-4 with TRBJ1-1; D unclear. The CDR3 sequence is CASSLQNVKNTEAFF. The CDR3 nucleotides read TGTGCCAGCAGTTTACAAAACGTTAAGAACACTGAAGCTTTCTTT.